The 12 T cell receptor beta chains below all came from one sample that was sequenced in a study of blood T cell repertoires in COVID-19. Profiled with immunoSEQ multiplex PCR; TCRdb holds only in-frame clones, not every one. The table includes approximately 87,000 clones, 85% to 90% detected once. The sequenced sample consisted of peripheral blood. The source is a man aged 65 to 79 with active or convalescent COVID-19.

This clone was picked up one time. V usage is TRBV29-1 and J usage is TRBJ1-1; the D gene is possibly TRBD1 (6 bases). The CDR3 length is 11 residues. Germline V CDR1 and CDR2: SQVTM, ANQGSEA. V was shortened by 4 bases and J by 7 bases, with 10 bases between the two germline ends. CDR3 sequence (DNA): TGCAGCGTTGGGACAGTTATTGAAGCTTTCTTT. Protein sequence: CSVGTVIEAFF.

The chain employs TRBV7-6 and TRBJ2-7; 10 nucleotides line up with TRBD2. V trimming: 4 bases; J trimming: 4 bases; junction bases outside the gene matches: 13. Looked up from germline, CDR1 is SGHVS and CDR2 is FNYEAQ. The CDR3 consists of 17 residues. The CDR3 DNA reads TGTGCCAGCAGCTCCACAAGTCTAGCGGGAGTTCGGTACGAGCAGTACTTC. It yields the protein CASSSTSLAGVRYEQYF.

V gene TRBV11-2 combines with J gene TRBJ1-2; D not resolved. V lost 2 bases, J lost 3 bases, and 10 bases lay in between. CDR3 length: 14 residues. The germline V gene has CDR1 SGHAT and CDR2 FQNNGV. DNA for the CDR3: TGTGCCAGCAGCTTATTCGGGGTTGACTATGGCTACACCTTC. Translated: CASSLFGVDYGYTF.

This rearrangement joins TRBV29-1 to TRBJ2-7; 8 bases fit TRBD2. With V trimmed by 7 bases and J by 4 bases, 6 bases remained unmatched. Germline lookup yields CDR1 SQVTM and CDR2 ANQGSEA. The CDR3 extends over 12 amino acids. DNA of the CDR3: TGCAGCGCAGGGACTAGTTTGTACGAGCAGTACTTC. Its protein product is CSAGTSLYEQYF.

This clone is a singleton in its sample. The J gene is TRBJ2-5, the V gene TRBV3-1 (or the pseudogene TRBV3-2); D perhaps matches TRBD1 (6 bases). Trimming pared 1 base from V and 3 bases from J, leaving 9 bases between. The CDR3 is 14 residues long. CDR1 and CDR2 (germline): LGHDT, YNNKEL (reference sequence). The CDR3 DNA reads TGTGCCAGCAGCCAAGCGAACAGGGAAGAGACCCAGTACTTC. The encoded protein is CASSQANREETQYF.

The chain recombines TRBV18 with TRBJ1-2; no definite D call. The V end was cut by 3 bases, the J end by 7 bases, with 15 bases between. Germline values: CDR1 KGHSH, CDR2 LQKENI. CDR3 length: 14 amino acids. The CDR3 bases are TGTGCCAGCTCACCTACCCTTTCGGAGGGTGGCTACACCTTC. Protein sequence: CASSPTLSEGGYTF. The full variable domain, its missing parts supplied by reference TRBV18 and TRBJ1-2, is NAGVMQNPRHLVRRRGQEARLRCSPMKGHSHVYWYRQLPEEGLKFMVYLQKENIIDESGMPKERFSAEFPKEGPSILRIQQVVRGDSAAYFCASSPTLSEGGYTFGSGTRLTVV.

The V gene is TRBV2, the J gene TRBJ1-4; no definite D call. Germline-derived CDR1 and CDR2 are SNHLY and FYNNEI. The V end was cut by 6 bases, the J end by 3 bases, with 11 bases between. The CDR3 contains 14 residues. CDR3 in amino acids: CASRQRAANEKLFF. The CDR3 nucleotides are TGTGCCAGCAGACAACGCGCGGCTAATGAAAAACTGTTTTTT.

The DNA of the CDR3 is TGTGCCAGCAGTCCTAGCGGTAGAGGCACAGATACGCAGTATTTT. Its protein is CASSPSGRGTDTQYF. The chain is built from TRBV6-5 and TRBJ2-3; 7 nucleotides line up with TRBD2. Germline V gene lookup returns CDR1 MNHEY and CDR2 SVGAGI. V trimming: 5 bases; J trimming: 1 base; junction bases outside the gene matches: 6. The CDR3 is 15 amino acids.

The CDR3 reads CASSFKYPRGSGAQETQYF. CDR3 nucleotides: TGTGCCAGCAGTTTTAAATACCCCCGTGGTAGCGGAGCACAAGAGACCCAGTACTTC. The V call is TRBV27, the J call TRBJ2-5, with D tentatively TRBD2 (6 bases). Germline V gene data show CDR1 as MNHEY and CDR2 as SMNVEV (reference sequence). The length of the CDR3 is 19 residues. The germline V and J ends were trimmed by 3 bases and 2 bases, with 25 bases remaining between them.

The chain carries TRBV5-4 and TRBJ2-3; 8 bases agree with TRBD1. The CDR3 spans 16 residues. Looked up from germline, CDR1 is SGHNT and CDR2 is YYREEE (reference sequence). The ends lost 0 bases at V and 1 base at J; junction bases unmatched: 4. CDR3 residues: CASSLAAGGRTDTQYF. DNA of the CDR3: TGTGCCAGCAGCTTGGCAGCAGGGGGCCGCACAGATACGCAGTATTTT.

V and J are TRBV5-6 and TRBJ1-6, with D possibly matching TRBD1 (6 bases). The CDR3 is made up of 12 amino acids. Between the trimmed V and J ends, which lost 4 bases and 19 bases, there was a span of 18 bases. The germline gives CDR1 SGHDT, CDR2 YYEEEE. The CDR3 DNA reads TGTGCCAGCAGCATGGGGGCGACCGCTTATCACTTT. It is translated as CASSMGATAYHF.

This chain connects TRBV29-1 to TRBJ2-1, with TRBD2 identical over 11 bases. CDR1 SQVTM and CDR2 ANQGSEA come from the germline V gene. V gave up 0 bases and J gave up 9 bases; unmatched junction bases: 7. The CDR3 runs 15 residues. The chain's CDR3 is CSVEEGLAGAGEQFF. CDR3 bases: TGCAGCGTTGAAGAAGGACTAGCGGGTGCGGGTGAGCAGTTCTTC.